This T cell receptor beta chain was sequenced in a study of shared clonotypes between healthy human individuals. Across the whole study: Contributing individuals were a couple of females and a few males aged 18 to 49. There were three CD4 naive, three CD4 memory, two CD8 naive and one CD8 memory plates per donor.

On this clone: Its target is unknown.

Overall study results and limits: Memory subsets had estimated richness that was generally smaller than that of naive subsets.

Germline-derived CDR1 and CDR2 are SGHNT and YYREEE (reference sequence). V gave up 2 bases and J gave up 2 bases; unmatched junction bases: 8. The CDR3 runs 16 residues. The assay used deep level. Sequencing was performed with immunoSEQ multiplex PCR; in TCRdb, only in-frame clones are kept and a portion is missing. The sample records 2.3 million or so clones, roughly 93% being singletons. The chain links TRBV5-4 to TRBJ2-5; 8 bases align to TRBD1. Sequenced material: naive CD4+ T cells from PBMCs. Subset described: CD45RA+ positively selected. This clonotype originated in a man aged 18 to 30 in good health. Some clones in this sample may be carry-over from other donors' samples. The CDR3 coding sequence is TGTGCCAGCAGCTTAAGTTCAACAGGGGGACAAGAGACCCAGTACTTC. Residues: CASSLSSTGGQETQYF.